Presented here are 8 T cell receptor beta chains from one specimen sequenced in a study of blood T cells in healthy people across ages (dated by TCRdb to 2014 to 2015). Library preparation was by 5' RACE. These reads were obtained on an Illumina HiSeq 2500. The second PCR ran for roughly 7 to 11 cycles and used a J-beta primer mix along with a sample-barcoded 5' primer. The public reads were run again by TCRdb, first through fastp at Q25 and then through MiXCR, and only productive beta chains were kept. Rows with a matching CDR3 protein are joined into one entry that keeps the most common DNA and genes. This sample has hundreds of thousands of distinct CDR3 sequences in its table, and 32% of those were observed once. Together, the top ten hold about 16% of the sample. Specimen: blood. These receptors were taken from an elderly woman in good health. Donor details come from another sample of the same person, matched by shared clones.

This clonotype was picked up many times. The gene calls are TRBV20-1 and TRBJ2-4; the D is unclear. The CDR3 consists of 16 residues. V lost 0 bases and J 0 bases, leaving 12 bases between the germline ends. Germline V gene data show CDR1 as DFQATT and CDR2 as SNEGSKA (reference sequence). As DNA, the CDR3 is TGCAGTGCTAGAGAGTCTAGGTACCGAGCCAAAAACATTCAGTACTTC. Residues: CSARESRYRAKNIQYF.

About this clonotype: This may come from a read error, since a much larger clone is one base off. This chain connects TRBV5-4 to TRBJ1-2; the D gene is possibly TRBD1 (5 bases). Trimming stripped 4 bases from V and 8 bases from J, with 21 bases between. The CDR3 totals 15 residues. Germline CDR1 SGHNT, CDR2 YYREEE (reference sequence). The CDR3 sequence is CASSPKENYGGGYTF. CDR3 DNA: TGTGCCAGCAGCCCCAAGGAGAACTACGGGGGAGGCTACACCTTC. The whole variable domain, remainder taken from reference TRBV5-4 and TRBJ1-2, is ETGVTQSPTHLIKTRGQQVTLRCSSQSGHNTVSWYQQALGQGPQFIFQYYREEENGRGNFPPRFSGLQFPNYSSELNVNALELDDSALYLCASSPKENYGGGYTFGSGTRLTVV.

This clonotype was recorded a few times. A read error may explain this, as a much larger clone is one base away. CDR3 sequence: CASTPGGGEDAQYF. The CDR3 nucleotides are TGTGCCAGCACCCCGGGAGGGGGCGAAGATGCGCAGTATTTT. The chain recombines TRBV6-1 with TRBJ2-3; D perhaps matches TRBD2 (8 bases). Germline CDR1 is MNHNS and CDR2 is SASEGT. The CDR3 is made up of 14 amino acids.

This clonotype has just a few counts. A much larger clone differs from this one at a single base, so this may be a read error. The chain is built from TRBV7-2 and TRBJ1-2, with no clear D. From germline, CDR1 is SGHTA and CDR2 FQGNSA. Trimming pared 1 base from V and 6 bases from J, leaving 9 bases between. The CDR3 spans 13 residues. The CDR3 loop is CASSLGQSNGYTF. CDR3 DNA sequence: TGTGCCAGCAGCTTAGGGCAGAGCAATGGCTACACCTTC.

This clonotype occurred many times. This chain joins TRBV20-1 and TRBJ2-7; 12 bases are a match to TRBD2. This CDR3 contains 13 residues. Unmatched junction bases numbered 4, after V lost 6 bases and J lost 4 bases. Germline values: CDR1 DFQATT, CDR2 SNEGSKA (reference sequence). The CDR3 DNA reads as TGCAGTGCCACTAGCGGGGGGCTTTACGAGCAGTACTTC. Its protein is CSATSGGLYEQYF.

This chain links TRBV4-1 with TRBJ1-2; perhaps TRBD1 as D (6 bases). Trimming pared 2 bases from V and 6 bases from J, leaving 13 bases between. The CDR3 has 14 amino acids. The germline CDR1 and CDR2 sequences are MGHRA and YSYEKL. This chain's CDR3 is CASSQPTRTDGYTF. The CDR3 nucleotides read TGCGCCAGCAGCCAACCGACGCGGACAGATGGCTACACCTTC.

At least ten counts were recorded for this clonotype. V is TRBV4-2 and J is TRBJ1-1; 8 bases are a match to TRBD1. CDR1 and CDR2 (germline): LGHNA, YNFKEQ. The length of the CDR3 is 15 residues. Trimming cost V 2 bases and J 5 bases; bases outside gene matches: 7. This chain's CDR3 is CASSQLERQGTEAFF. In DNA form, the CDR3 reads TGTGCCAGCAGCCAACTAGAGAGACAGGGGACTGAAGCTTTCTTT.

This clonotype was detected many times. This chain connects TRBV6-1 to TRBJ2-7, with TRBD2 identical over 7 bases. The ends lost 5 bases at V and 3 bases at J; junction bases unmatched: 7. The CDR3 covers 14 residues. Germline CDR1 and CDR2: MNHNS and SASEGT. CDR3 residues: CASSTREARYEQYF. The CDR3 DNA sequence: TGTGCCAGCAGTACCCGGGAGGCCCGCTACGAGCAGTACTTC.